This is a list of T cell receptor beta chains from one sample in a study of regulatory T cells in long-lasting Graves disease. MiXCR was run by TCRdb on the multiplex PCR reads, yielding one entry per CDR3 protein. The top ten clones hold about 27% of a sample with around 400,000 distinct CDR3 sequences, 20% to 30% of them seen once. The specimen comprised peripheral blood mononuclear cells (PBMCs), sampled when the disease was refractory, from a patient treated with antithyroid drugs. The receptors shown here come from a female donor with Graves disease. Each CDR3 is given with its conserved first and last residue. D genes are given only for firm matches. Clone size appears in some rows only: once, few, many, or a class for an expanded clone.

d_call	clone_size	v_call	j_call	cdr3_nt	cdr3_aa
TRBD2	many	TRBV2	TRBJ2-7	TGTGCCAGTGGCAAGCGGGACTACGAGCAGTACTTC	CASGKRDYEQYF
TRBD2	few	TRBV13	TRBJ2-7	TGTGCCAGCAGCAGGTCGGGAGGGCTCCTCGAGCAGTACTTC	CASSRSGGLLEQYF
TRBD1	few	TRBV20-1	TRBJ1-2	TGCAGTGCCAATCTACAGGGGAGGAATGGCTACACCTTC	CSANLQGRNGYTF
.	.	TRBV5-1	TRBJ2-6	TGCGCCAGCAGCTTGGCAGGGACCGCATTCTCTGGGGCCAACGTCCTGACTTTC	CASSLAGTAFSGANVLTF
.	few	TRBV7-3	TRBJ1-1	TGTGCCAGCAGCCCGAATCCGGAAACTGAAGCTTTCTTT	CASSPNPETEAFF
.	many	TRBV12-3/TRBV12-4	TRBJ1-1	TGTGCCAGCAGTTCCCGGACAGCCATGAACACTGAAGCTTTCTTT	CASSSRTAMNTEAFF
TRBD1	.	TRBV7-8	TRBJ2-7	TGTGCCAGCAGCTCCTTGCTACAGGGGTCCCCCTACGAGCAGTACTTC	CASSSLLQGSPYEQYF
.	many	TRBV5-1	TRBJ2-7	TGCGCCAGCAGCCCAGGGCTGGGGGCCTACGAGCAGTACTTC	CASSPGLGAYEQYF
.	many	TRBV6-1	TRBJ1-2	TGTGCCAGCAGTGCGGCAGGGGATGGCTACACCTTC	CASSAAGDGYTF
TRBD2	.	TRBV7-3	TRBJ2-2	TGTGCCAGCAGTGGCGGGAGGAGGTCCGGGGAGCTGTTTTTT	CASSGGRRSGELFF
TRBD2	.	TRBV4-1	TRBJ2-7	TGCGCCAGCAGCCAACATACGACTAGCTGGACCTACGAGCAGTACTTC	CASSQHTTSWTYEQYF
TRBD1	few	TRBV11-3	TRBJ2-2	TGTGCCAGCAGCTTAGACGGGCCGGGACAGGTGAACACCGGGGAGCTGTTTTTT	CASSLDGPGQVNTGELFF
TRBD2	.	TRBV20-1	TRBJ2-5	TGCAGTGCTAGACTTAATCCGGCTAGCGGGTACCAAGAGACCCAGTACTTC	CSARLNPASGYQETQYF
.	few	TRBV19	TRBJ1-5	TGTGCCAGTAGTACGGCTAGCAATCAGCCCCAGCATTTT	CASSTASNQPQHF
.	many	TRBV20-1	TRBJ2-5	TGCAGTGCTAGAGATTTCGCTAGCTTGGAGACCCAGTACTTC	CSARDFASLETQYF
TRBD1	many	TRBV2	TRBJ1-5	TGTGCCAGCAGGCAAGACAGGGGTCGCCTCAATCAGCCCCAGCATTTT	CASRQDRGRLNQPQHF
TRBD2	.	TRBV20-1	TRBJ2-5	TGCAGTGCTATGGGACTAGCGGAAGAGACCCAGTACTTC	CSAMGLAEETQYF
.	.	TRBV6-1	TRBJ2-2	TGTGCCAGCAGCCGAAGGGTTATGTCCGCGAACACCGGGGAGCTGTTTTTT	CASSRRVMSANTGELFF
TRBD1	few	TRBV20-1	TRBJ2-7	TGCAGTGCTAGTCTTCCGGGACAGATCTACGAGCAGTACTTC	CSASLPGQIYEQYF
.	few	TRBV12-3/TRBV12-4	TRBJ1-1	TGTGCCAGCAGTAGTGGGGGCGGTCCGGACACTGAAGCTTTCTTT	CASSSGGGPDTEAFF
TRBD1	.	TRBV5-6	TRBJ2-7	TGTGCCAGCAGCTTACCGGGACAGGGGTTAAACGAGCAGTACTTC	CASSLPGQGLNEQYF
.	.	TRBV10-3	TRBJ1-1	TGTGCCATCAGTGAGAGGACGGTCGAGACTGAAGCTTTCTTT	CAISERTVETEAFF
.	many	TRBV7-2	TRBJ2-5	TGTGCCAGCAGCTTGGACCAAGAGACCCAGTACTTC	CASSLDQETQYF
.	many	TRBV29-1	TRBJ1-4	TGCAGCGTTGAAGATCCGGTCGGGGGGAGGGAAGGCGTCGGCTGGGGTGAAAAACTGTTTTTT	CSVEDPVGGREGVGWGEKLFF
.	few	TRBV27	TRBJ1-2	TGTGCCAGCAGTTTCTTATCTGACTATGGCTACACCTTC	CASSFLSDYGYTF
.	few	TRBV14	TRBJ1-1	TGTGCCAGCAGCTCGTCCTCCACAGGATCAGGAGCTTTCTTT	CASSSSSTGSGAFF
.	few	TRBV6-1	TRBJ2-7	TGTGCCATTTCGGACAACTCCTTCTCCTACGAGCAGTACTTC	CAISDNSFSYEQYF
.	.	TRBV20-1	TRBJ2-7	TGCAGTGCTAGTCCAGGGGCCCACGAGCAGTACTTC	CSASPGAHEQYF
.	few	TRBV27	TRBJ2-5	TGTGCCAGCAGTGTAATACAGGGTGTGGAGACCCAGTACTTC	CASSVIQGVETQYF
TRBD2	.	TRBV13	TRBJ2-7	TGTGCCAGCAGCTTAGGTCTAAGCGGGAGCGGTGACTACGAGCAGTACTTC	CASSLGLSGSGDYEQYF
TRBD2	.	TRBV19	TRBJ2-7	TGTGCCAGTAGCCCATCAGCGGGAGTCCCCTACGAGCAGTACTTC	CASSPSAGVPYEQYF
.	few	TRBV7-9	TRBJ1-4	TGTGCCAGCGGGCGGGGTTCAACTAATGAAAAACTGTTTTTT	CASGRGSTNEKLFF
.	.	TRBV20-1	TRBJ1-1	TGCAGTGCTAGAGTCTCCGGACAGCCGAACACTGAAGCTTTCTTT	CSARVSGQPNTEAFF
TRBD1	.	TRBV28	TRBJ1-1	TGTGCCAGCAGTATTCAGGGACAGGGGGGGAACACTGAAGCTTTCTTT	CASSIQGQGGNTEAFF
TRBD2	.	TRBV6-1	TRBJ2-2	TGTGCCAGCAGTCAGGGCGGTGGGCTAGCGGGCCGGCCGTACACCGGGGAGCTGTTTTTT	CASSQGGGLAGRPYTGELFF
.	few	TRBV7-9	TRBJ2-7	TGTGCCAGCAGCCCATTCAGCCTCTACGAGCAGTACTTC	CASSPFSLYEQYF
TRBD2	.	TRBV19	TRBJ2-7	TGTGCCAGTAGTATCCTCCGGACTAGCGGGAGGGAAACGGGTTCCTACGAGCAGTACTTC	CASSILRTSGRETGSYEQYF
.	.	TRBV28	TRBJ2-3	TGTGCCAGCAGTCAGGGAGGGGGAGCAGATACGCAGTATTTT	CASSQGGGADTQYF
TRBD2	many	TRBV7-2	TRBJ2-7	TGTGCCAGCACCGCGAGTTCTAGCGGGAGGGCCGGGGAGCAGTACTTC	CASTASSSGRAGEQYF
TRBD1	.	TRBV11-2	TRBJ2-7	TGTGCCAGCAGCACGATGGCGGGACAGGGGGCAAGTGAGCAGTACTTC	CASSTMAGQGASEQYF
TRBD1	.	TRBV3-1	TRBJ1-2	TGTGCCAGCAGCCGGCGAGGGGGCGACTATGGCTACACCTTC	CASSRRGGDYGYTF
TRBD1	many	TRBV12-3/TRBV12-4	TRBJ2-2	TGTGCCAGCAGTCCACAGGGGGCGGTCACCGGGGAGCTGTTTTTT	CASSPQGAVTGELFF
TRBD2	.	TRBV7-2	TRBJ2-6	TGTGCCAGCAGCCGCGGCCGAGCGGGAGGTTCTGGGGCCAACGTCCTGACTTTC	CASSRGRAGGSGANVLTF
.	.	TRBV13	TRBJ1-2	TGTGCCAGCAGCGAACCTTACAGAGGAATTTCCTATGGCTACACCTTC	CASSEPYRGISYGYTF
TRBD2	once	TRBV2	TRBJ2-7	TGTGCCAGCAGTAACATAGCGGGAAGGCGAGAGCAGTACTTC	CASSNIAGRREQYF
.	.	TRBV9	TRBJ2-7	TGTGCCAGCAGCCCCGGTCCAGGGTGGCTCTACGAGCAGTACTTC	CASSPGPGWLYEQYF
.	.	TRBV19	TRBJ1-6	TGTGCCAGTAGTCCGTCGGATAATTCACCCCTCCACTTT	CASSPSDNSPLHF
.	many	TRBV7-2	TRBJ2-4	TGTGCCAGCAGCTTAGATTCGGGGCAAAACATTCAGTACTTC	CASSLDSGQNIQYF
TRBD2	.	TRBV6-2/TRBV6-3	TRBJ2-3	TGTGCCAGTCGCCCCCCGGGACTAGCGGGACCTAGCACAGATACGCAGTATTTT	CASRPPGLAGPSTDTQYF
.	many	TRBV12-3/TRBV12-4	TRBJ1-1	TGTGCCAGCAGTCCCGTTGAGGGTTTATTCAGGTTCGAAGCTTTCTTT	CASSPVEGLFRFEAFF
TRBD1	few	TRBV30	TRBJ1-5	TGTGCCTGGAGCCCCCCAGGGGGCCATCAGCCCCAGCATTTT	CAWSPPGGHQPQHF